The following is a T cell receptor (beta chain) sequence with its context. The CDR3 length is 15 residues. The V and J ends lost 5 bases and 6 bases, in that order; junction bases with no gene match: 5. Germline assignment: CDR1 SGHVS and CDR2 FNYEAQ. Produced via immunoSEQ multiplex PCR; TCRdb's table is partial and in-frame only. The sample records 120,000 to 150,000 clones, 84% being singletons. This sample stems from a study of blood T cell repertoires in COVID-19. Study as a whole: Acute-phase and convalescent COVID-19 samples originated in the United States, Italy and Spain.

Sequencing was performed on peripheral blood. The TCR was taken from a young man with COVID-19, enrolled during active disease. This sequence joins TRBV7-6 and TRBJ2-1; 12 nucleotides agree with TRBD2. The CDR3 spells CASSRRTSGTNEQFF. The CDR3 DNA reads as TGTGCCAGCAGCCGTAGGACTAGCGGGACCAATGAGCAGTTCTTC.